This TCR beta chain was sequenced in a study of blood T cell repertoires in COVID-19. Whole-study context: Acute and convalescent COVID-19 specimens originated in the United States, Italy and Spain.

Recruitment covered about 25 US areas and drew participants whose ages spanned roughly 18 to 100 years. Participant-reported clinical history was the basis for cohort assignment. Libraries were prepared by immunoSEQ multiplex PCR; TCRdb keeps only in-frame clonotypes and omits some of them. The sample consists of 150,000 to 200,000 clones, 80% of them appearing once. Germline trimming cut 2 bases from V and 7 bases from J; bases unmatched to any gene: 6. Germline CDR1 SGDLS, CDR2 YYNGEE. This CDR3 has 14 amino acids. The chain joins TRBV9 to TRBJ2-5; 9 nucleotides align to TRBD2. The sample taken for sequencing was PBMCs or T cells enriched from blood (not recorded which). The receptor's source is a man aged 40-55 years who had recovered from COVID-19. The DNA for the CDR3 is TGTGCCAGCAGCGTCTCAGCGGGGGGCGGGACCCAGTACTTC. Translated: CASSVSAGGGTQYF.